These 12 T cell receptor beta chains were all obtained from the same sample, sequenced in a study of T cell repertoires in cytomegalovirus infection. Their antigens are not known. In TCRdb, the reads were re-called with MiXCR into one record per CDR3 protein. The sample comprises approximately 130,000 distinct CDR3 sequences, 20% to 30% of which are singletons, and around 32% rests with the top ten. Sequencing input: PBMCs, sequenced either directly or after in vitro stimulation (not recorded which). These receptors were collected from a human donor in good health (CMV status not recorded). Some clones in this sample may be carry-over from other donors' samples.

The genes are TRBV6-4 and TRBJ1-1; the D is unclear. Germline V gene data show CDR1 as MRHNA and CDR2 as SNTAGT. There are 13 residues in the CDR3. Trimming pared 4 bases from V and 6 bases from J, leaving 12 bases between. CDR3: CASSAGFGSEAFF. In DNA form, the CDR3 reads TGTGCCAGCAGTGCGGGGTTTGGCTCTGAAGCTTTCTTT.

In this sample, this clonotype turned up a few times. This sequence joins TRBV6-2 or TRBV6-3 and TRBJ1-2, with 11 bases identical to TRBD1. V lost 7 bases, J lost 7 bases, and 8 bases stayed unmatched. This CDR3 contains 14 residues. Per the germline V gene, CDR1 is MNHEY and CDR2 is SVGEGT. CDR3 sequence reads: CASKDGQGALGYTF. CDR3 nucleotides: TGTGCCAGCAAGGACGGACAGGGGGCGCTTGGCTACACCTTC.

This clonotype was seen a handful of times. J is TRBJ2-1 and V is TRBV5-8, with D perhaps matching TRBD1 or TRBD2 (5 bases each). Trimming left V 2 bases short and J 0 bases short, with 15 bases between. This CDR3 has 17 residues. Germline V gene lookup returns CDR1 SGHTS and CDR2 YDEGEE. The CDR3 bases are TGTGCCAGCAGCTTAGGTATGGGGGTCAGCTCCTACAATGAGCAGTTCTTC. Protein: CASSLGMGVSSYNEQFF. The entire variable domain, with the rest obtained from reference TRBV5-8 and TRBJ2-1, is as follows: EAGVTQSPTHLIKTRGQQATLRCSPISGHTSVYWYQQALGLGLQFLLWYDEGEERNRGNFPPRFSGRQFPNYSSELNVNALELEDSALYLCASSLGMGVSSYNEQFFGPGTRLTVL.

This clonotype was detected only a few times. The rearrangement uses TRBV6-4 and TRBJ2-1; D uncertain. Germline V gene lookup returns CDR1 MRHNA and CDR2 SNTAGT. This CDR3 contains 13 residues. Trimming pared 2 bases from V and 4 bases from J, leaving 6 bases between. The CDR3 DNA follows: TGTGCCAGCAGTGACAATTTGTACAATGAGCAGTTCTTC. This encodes CASSDNLYNEQFF.

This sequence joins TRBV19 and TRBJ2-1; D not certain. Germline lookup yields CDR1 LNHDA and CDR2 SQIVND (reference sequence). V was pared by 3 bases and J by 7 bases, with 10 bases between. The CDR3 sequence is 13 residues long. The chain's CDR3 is CASSIVLKNEQFF. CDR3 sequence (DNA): TGTGCCAGTAGTATTGTCTTGAAGAATGAGCAGTTCTTC.

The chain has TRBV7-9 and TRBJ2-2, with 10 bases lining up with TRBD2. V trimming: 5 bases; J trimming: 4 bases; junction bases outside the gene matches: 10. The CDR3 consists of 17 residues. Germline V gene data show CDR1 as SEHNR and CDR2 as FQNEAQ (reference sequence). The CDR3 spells CASSLRASGSITGELFF. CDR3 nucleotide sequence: TGTGCCAGCAGCCTCCGCGCTAGCGGGAGTATCACCGGGGAGCTGTTTTTT.

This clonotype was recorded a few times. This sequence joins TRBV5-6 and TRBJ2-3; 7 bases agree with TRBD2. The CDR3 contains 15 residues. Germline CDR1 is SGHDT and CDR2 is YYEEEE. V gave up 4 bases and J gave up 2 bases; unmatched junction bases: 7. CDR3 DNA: TGTGCCAGCAGCCGAAACCTAGCGGACACAGATACGCAGTATTTT. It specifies CASSRNLADTDTQYF.

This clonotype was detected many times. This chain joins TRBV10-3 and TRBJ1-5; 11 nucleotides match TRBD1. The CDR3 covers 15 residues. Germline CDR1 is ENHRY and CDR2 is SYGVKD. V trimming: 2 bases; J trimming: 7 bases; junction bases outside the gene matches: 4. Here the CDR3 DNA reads TGTGCCATCAGTGAGCCCGGACAGGGGGCCCAGCCCCAGCATTTT. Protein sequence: CAISEPGQGAQPQHF.

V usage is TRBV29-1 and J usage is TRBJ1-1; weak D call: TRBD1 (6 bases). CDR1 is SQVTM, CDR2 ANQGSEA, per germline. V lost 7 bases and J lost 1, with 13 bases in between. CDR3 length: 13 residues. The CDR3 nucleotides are TGCAGCGCCCCGGGACATTCGAACACTGAAGCTTTCTTT. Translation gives CSAPGHSNTEAFF. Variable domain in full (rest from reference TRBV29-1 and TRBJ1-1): SAVISQKPSRDICQRGTSLTIQCQVDSQVTMMFWYRQQPGQSLTLIATANQGSEATYESGFVIDKFPISRPNLTFSTLTVSNMSPEDSSIYLCSAPGHSNTEAFFGQGTRLTVV.

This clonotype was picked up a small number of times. Written as DNA, the CDR3 is TGTGCCAGCAGTTCCGCCGAGACTCACTGGGGAAACACCATATATTTT. Its translation: CASSSAETHWGNTIYF. The chain recombines TRBV28 with TRBJ1-3; the D is unclear. The CDR3 is 16 residues long. The germline V and J ends were trimmed by 4 bases and 4 bases, with 17 bases remaining between them. In germline, CDR1 is MDHEN, CDR2 SYDVKM.

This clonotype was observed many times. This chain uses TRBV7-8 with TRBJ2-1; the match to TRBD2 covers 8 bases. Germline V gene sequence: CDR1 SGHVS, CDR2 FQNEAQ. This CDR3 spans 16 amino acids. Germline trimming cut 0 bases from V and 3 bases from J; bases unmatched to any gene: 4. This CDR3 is CASSLAGSGNYNEQFF. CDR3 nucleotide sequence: TGTGCCAGCAGCTTAGCGGGTAGCGGGAACTACAATGAGCAGTTCTTC.

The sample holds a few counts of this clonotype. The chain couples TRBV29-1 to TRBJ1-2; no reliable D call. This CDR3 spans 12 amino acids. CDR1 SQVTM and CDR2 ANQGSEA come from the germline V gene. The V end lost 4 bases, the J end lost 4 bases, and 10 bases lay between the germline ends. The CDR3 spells CSVGTSGYGYTF. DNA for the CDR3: TGCAGCGTTGGGACCTCGGGCTATGGCTACACCTTC.